Listed here are 9 T cell receptor beta chains from one sample, sequenced in a study of blood T cell repertoires in COVID-19 (dated by TCRdb to 2018 to 2020). The library was built by means of the immunoSEQ multiplex PCR assay. What TCRdb holds here is the immuneACCESS table cut down to in-frame rearrangements. Part of the clones is not present; checked against another copy, under half of the missing clones reflect an unresolved V gene, and the others are unexplained. Within this sample are about 250,000 clones, with more than 65% of them counted one time only. Around a sixth of the sample lies in the top ten. The material sequenced was peripheral blood. The receptors were gathered from a person aged 65-85 years with COVID-19, enrolled during active disease.

The rearrangement uses TRBV5-1 and TRBJ2-3; 7 positions match TRBD2. V lost 4 bases, J lost 2 bases, and 13 bases stayed unmatched. Germline CDR1 is SGHRS and CDR2 is YFSETQ. CDR3 length: 17 residues. The CDR3 region is CASSLPPGLSFTDTQYF. The CDR3, as DNA: TGCGCCAGCAGCCTCCCTCCGGGACTATCCTTCACAGATACGCAGTATTTT. Full variable domain (rest looked up from reference TRBV5-1 and TRBJ2-3): KAGVTQTPRYLIKTRGQQVTLSCSPISGHRSVSWYQQTPGQGLQFLFEYFSETQRNKGNFPGRFSGRQFSNSRSEMNVSTLELGDSALYLCASSLPPGLSFTDTQYFGPGTRLTVL.

The chain couples TRBV28 to TRBJ1-2; perhaps TRBD1 as D (6 bases). The germline V gene has CDR1 MDHEN and CDR2 SYDVKM. This CDR3 spans 16 amino acids. The V end lost 2 bases, the J end lost 2 bases, and 15 bases lay between the germline ends. The CDR3 DNA reads as TGTGCCAGCAGTTTAGGGGGGGCGCACTCAAACTATGGCTACACCTTC. Amino acid sequence: CASSLGGAHSNYGYTF.

The chain is built from TRBV15 and TRBJ1-5; 7 nucleotides line up with TRBD1. J lost 6 bases, V lost 3 bases, and 8 bases had no gene match. CDR3 length: 15 residues. Germline CDR1 LNHNV, CDR2 YYDKDF (reference sequence). The CDR3 loop reads CATSSPDRVSQPQHF. CDR3 DNA sequence: TGTGCCACCAGCAGCCCCGACAGGGTGAGTCAGCCCCAGCATTTT.

V and J are TRBV4-1 and TRBJ1-2, with TRBD1 as a possible D gene (6 bases). V was cut by 6 bases and J by 1 base, with 18 bases left in between. The CDR3 is 16 amino acids. Germline CDR1 MGHRA, CDR2 YSYEKL. The CDR3 spells CASSPQGHIRNYGYTF. In DNA, the CDR3 is TGCGCCAGCAGTCCCCAGGGGCACATTCGTAACTATGGCTACACCTTC.

The J gene is TRBJ2-7, the V gene TRBV6-2 or TRBV6-3; 9 bases align to TRBD2. The V segment lost 0 bases and the J segment 2 bases; nucleotides outside the gene matches: 2. There are 15 residues in the CDR3. The germline V gene has CDR1 MNHEY and CDR2 SVGEGT. The DNA for the CDR3 is TGTGCCAGCAGTTACTCTAGCGGGGGCACCTACGAGCAGTACTTC. It yields the protein CASSYSSGGTYEQYF.

The chain recombines TRBV5-1 with TRBJ2-3; D gene ambiguous. Trimming removed 2 bases from V and 7 bases from J, with 11 bases in between. CDR3 length: 13 amino acids. Germline CDR1 reads SGHRS; CDR2 reads YFSETQ. The CDR3, as DNA: TGCGCCAGCAGCTTCGGTGCAGGAAATACGCAGTATTTT. Translation gives CASSFGAGNTQYF.

This clone is a singleton in its sample. This chain joins TRBV12-5 and TRBJ2-5; TRBD2 aligns across 8 bases. Germline V gene lookup returns CDR1 LGHNT and CDR2 FRNRAP. V lost 3 bases and J lost 2; bases outside the gene matches: 5. The CDR3 extends over 15 amino acids. CDR3 sequence (DNA): TGTGCTAGTGGTTTAGGCGGGAGGAAGCAAGAGACCCAGTACTTC. The encoded protein is CASGLGGRKQETQYF.

This clone has a single count. This sequence joins TRBV5-4 and TRBJ2-2; the D is unclear. The V gene lost 4 bases and the J gene lost 1 base, with 20 bases spanning the gap. CDR1 is SGHNT and CDR2 is YYREEE in the germline V gene (reference sequence). This CDR3 is 18 amino acids long. CDR3 in amino acids: CASSADAVQLVNTGELFF. The CDR3 DNA follows: TGTGCCAGCAGCGCAGATGCAGTCCAGTTGGTGAACACCGGGGAGCTGTTTTTT.

This chain links TRBV19 with TRBJ2-7, with 12 bases lining up with TRBD1. The trim removed 8 bases at V and 5 bases at J, leaving 4 bases unmatched. The CDR3 runs 13 residues. In germline, CDR1 is LNHDA, CDR2 SQIVND (reference sequence). The chain's CDR3 is CASRGTGGNEQYF. The CDR3 DNA sequence: TGTGCCAGTCGTGGGACAGGGGGCAACGAGCAGTACTTC.